The subject of this entry is one T cell receptor beta chain. This specimen belongs to a study of blood T cell repertoires in COVID-19. Study information: Samples taken during acute and convalescent COVID-19 were collected in the United States, Italy and Spain. The cDNA or gDNA used as material had been derived from T cells, B-cell-depleted T cells, or PBMCs.

Per the study methods: Reference gene primer amplification gave estimated nucleated cell counts. Assay used: immunoSEQ multiplex PCR; TCRdb lists only in-frame clones, some missing. V and J calls plus clone size are reproduced from that table; the DNA served to infer D and trimming. The sample has approximately 150,000 clones, 80% to 90% seen once; the top ten hold 8.6%. This CDR3 is built from 14 residues. Trimming stripped 7 bases from V and 0 bases from J, with 12 bases between. Germline V CDR1 and CDR2: MNHNS, SASEGT. The clonotype was recovered from a woman aged 45-59 years with active or convalescent COVID-19. The V call is TRBV6-1, the J call TRBJ1-1; no clear D gene. Sample: peripheral blood. The CDR3 DNA is TGTGCCAGCACCTCGGCGGCGGTGAACACTGAAGCTTTCTTT. As protein: CASTSAAVNTEAFF.